These 11 T cell receptor beta chains were all obtained from the same sample, sequenced in a study of blood T cell repertoires in COVID-19. Method: immunoSEQ multiplex PCR; TCRdb's copy keeps in-frame clones and lacks some. The top ten hold roughly 9.6% of the sample, which has roughly 150,000 clones, 70% to 90% seen once. Material: peripheral blood. Receptors were obtained from an elderly woman with acute or convalescent COVID-19.

The chain joins TRBV3-1 (or the pseudogene TRBV3-2) to TRBJ2-5, with 9 nucleotides matching TRBD2. Germline V gene sequence: CDR1 LGHDT, CDR2 YNNKEL (reference sequence). CDR3 length: 16 residues. V gave up 0 bases and J gave up 4 bases; unmatched junction bases: 6. This chain's CDR3 is CASSQDRLLAGETQYF. The CDR3 DNA follows: TGTGCCAGCAGCCAAGATAGGCTACTAGCGGGAGAGACCCAGTACTTC.

In DNA, the CDR3 is TGTGCCAGCAGATACCGGGACAGGGGGAGGGATGAGCAGTTCTTC. Protein: CASRYRDRGRDEQFF. The gene calls are TRBV6-5 and TRBJ2-1; 11 bases are a match to TRBD1. With 6 bases clipped from V and 8 bases from J, the junction kept 9 bases outside the gene matches. The CDR3 has 15 amino acids. Germline V gene lookup returns CDR1 MNHEY and CDR2 SVGAGI.

This clone was counted only a few times. The chain employs TRBV2 and TRBJ1-2; maybe TRBD1 (6 bases). V dropped 7 bases and J dropped 11 bases, with 14 bases sitting between them. Germline-derived CDR1 and CDR2 are SNHLY and FYNNEI. This CDR3 has 11 residues. CDR3 DNA: TGTGCCAGCACTGGGGACAAAAAGTACACCTTC. Translation: CASTGDKKYTF. Complete variable domain (other parts from reference TRBV2 and TRBJ1-2): EPEVTQTPSHQVTQMGQEVILRCVPISNHLYFYWYRQILGQKVEFLVSFYNNEISEKSEIFDDQFSVERPDGSNFTLKIRSTKLEDSAMYFCASTGDKKYTFGSGTRLTVV.

This chain uses TRBV4-2 with TRBJ1-2; tentative D call: TRBD1 (6 bases). This CDR3 has 15 residues. V dropped 5 bases and J dropped 6 bases, with 19 bases sitting between them. Germline V lookup: CDR1 LGHNA, CDR2 YNFKEQ. The CDR3 coding sequence is TGTGCCAGCAGCAAGGCTGTCCAGGGGCTTGATGGCTACACCTTC. Translation: CASSKAVQGLDGYTF.

This clone has a handful of counts. V gene TRBV9 combines with J gene TRBJ1-3; a possible D gene is TRBD1 (6 bases). This CDR3 is 16 amino acids long. V dropped 1 base and J dropped 2 bases, with 13 bases sitting between them. CDR1 and CDR2 (germline): SGDLS, YYNGEE. CDR3 sequence (DNA): TGTGCCAGCAGCGTACAGACAGGTCCCGCTGGAAACACCATATATTTT. Protein sequence: CASSVQTGPAGNTIYF.

This chain joins TRBV3-1 (or the pseudogene TRBV3-2) and TRBJ2-7; perhaps TRBD2 as D (7 bases). Germline loops: CDR1 LGHDT, CDR2 YNNKEL (reference sequence). The CDR3 is 15 amino acids. V lost 4 bases to trimming and J lost 2 bases, with 15 bases between them. The CDR3 DNA sequence: TGTGCCAGCAGCCGCCGTGGGGGGGGCACCTACGAGCAGTACTTC. This translates into CASSRRGGGTYEQYF.

V gene TRBV6-6 combines with J gene TRBJ1-2; the D gene is possibly TRBD1 (6 bases). The CDR3 spans 14 residues. CDR1 and CDR2 (germline): MNHNY, SVGAGI (reference sequence). The V end lost 8 bases, the J end lost 2 bases, and 15 bases lay between the germline ends. CDR3 DNA: TGTGCCAGCGCCGGACAGCGTGGGAACTATGGCTACACCTTC. Its translation is CASAGQRGNYGYTF.

The rearrangement joins TRBV7-4 to TRBJ1-1; a possible D gene is TRBD1 (5 bases). Trimming took off 3 bases at V and 0 bases at J, with 11 bases between the two ends. CDR1 is SGHVT, CDR2 SQSDAQ, per germline. The CDR3 consists of 15 residues. The CDR3, as DNA: TGTGCCAGCAGCTTCCTCAGGGCCCTGAACACTGAAGCTTTCTTT. Residues: CASSFLRALNTEAFF. Full variable domain (rest looked up from reference TRBV7-4 and TRBJ1-1): GAGVSQSPRYKVAKRGRDVALRCDSISGHVTLYWYRQTLGQGSEVLTYSQSDAQRDKSGRPSGRFSAERPERSVSTLKIQRTEQGDSAVYLCASSFLRALNTEAFFGQGTRLTVV.

V and J are TRBV5-4 and TRBJ1-4; D uncertain. Germline V gene sequence: CDR1 SGHNT, CDR2 YYREEE (reference sequence). The CDR3 is 16 residues long. V was pared by 1 base and J by 8 bases, with 18 bases between. CDR3 DNA sequence: TGTGCCAGCAGCTTGTCGGGTGCGCGAAGTTGGGAAAAACTGTTTTTT. It yields the protein CASSLSGARSWEKLFF.

The chain has TRBV5-1 and TRBJ2-1; TRBD2 matches at 8 bases. The germline V gene encodes CDR1 SGHRS and CDR2 YFSETQ. This CDR3 has 20 amino acids. After removal of 3 bases from V and 0 bases from J, the junction contained 17 bases not matched to a gene. This CDR3 is CASSSSTSGLQLSSYNEQFF. In nucleotides, the CDR3 is TGCGCCAGCAGCTCCTCTACTAGCGGCCTTCAACTGAGCTCCTACAATGAGCAGTTCTTC.

The rearrangement uses TRBV7-2 and TRBJ2-3, with 10 bases matching TRBD1. This CDR3 region has 17 residues. V gave up 1 base and J gave up 6 bases; unmatched junction bases: 10. CDR1 is SGHTA, CDR2 FQGNSA, per germline. DNA for the CDR3: TGTGCCAGCAGCTTAGTTGGGGACAGGGGACTTAGGGATACGCAGTATTTT. Translated: CASSLVGDRGLRDTQYF.